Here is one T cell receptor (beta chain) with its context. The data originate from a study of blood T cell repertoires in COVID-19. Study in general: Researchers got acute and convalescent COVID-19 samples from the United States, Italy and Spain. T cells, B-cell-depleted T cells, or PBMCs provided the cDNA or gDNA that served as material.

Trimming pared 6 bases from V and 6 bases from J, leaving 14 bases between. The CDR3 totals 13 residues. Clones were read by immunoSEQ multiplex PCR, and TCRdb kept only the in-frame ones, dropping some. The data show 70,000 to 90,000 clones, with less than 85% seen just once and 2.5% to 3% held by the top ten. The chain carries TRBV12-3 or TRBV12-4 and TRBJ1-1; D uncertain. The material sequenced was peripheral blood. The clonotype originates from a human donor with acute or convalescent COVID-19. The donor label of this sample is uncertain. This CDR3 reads CASRAGRYAEAFF. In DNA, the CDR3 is TGTGCCAGCAGGGCCGGCAGGTACGCTGAAGCTTTCTTT.